This T cell receptor beta chain came from a study of T-cell memory formation after mild COVID-19. At the level of the study: The TCR clusters were mostly specific to one donor.

TCRdb analysed the 5' RACE reads with MiXCR anew, one entry per CDR3 protein. The sample contains around 320,000 distinct CDR3 sequences, 15% to 20% of which appear only once. There are 14 residues in the CDR3. V shed 5 bases and J 4 bases; nucleotides not matched to a gene: 5. Per the germline V gene, CDR1 is SGHAT and CDR2 is FQNNGV. The sample comprised PBMCs or a T cell subset sorted from them (not recorded which). This receptor was obtained from a young man who had mild COVID-19 (a few samples of this study predate the infection). Cell type and time point are not known. The J gene is TRBJ1-2, the V gene TRBV11-2, with TRBD1 matching 9 bases. CDR3 sequence (DNA): TGTGCCAGCAGCCGGACAGGGGTGGGCTATGGCTACACCTTC. Translated: CASSRTGVGYGYTF.